This TCR beta chain was identified during a study of OX40 agonist ivuxolimab in advanced cancers. Generated by immunoSEQ multiplex PCR, the TCRdb table keeps only in-frame clones and is missing some. The table includes 75,000 to 95,000 clones, roughly 86% detected once. Worth noting for this clone: The antigen is undetermined.

Germline V gene lookup returns CDR1 SGHTS and CDR2 YDEGEE. V was cut by 5 bases and J by 5 bases, with 17 bases left in between. This CDR3 has 16 residues. General study findings and limits: Mean expanded clone counts were higher in CD8+ than CD4+ T cells.

The material was CD4+ or CD8+ T cells sorted from blood, obtained in a trial of the OX40 agonist ivuxolimab. The rearrangement joins TRBV5-8 to TRBJ1-6, with D unclear. This sequence originates from an adult with an advanced solid tumor such as melanoma, head and neck, liver or kidney cancer. DNA for the CDR3: TGTGCCAGCAGACCACCAAGGAAGCCCAATAATTCACCCCTCCACTTT. Its protein product is CASRPPRKPNNSPLHF.